The T cell receptor (beta chain) under discussion was sequenced for a study of T-cell memory formation after mild COVID-19. The overall study: Largely donor-specific sequence clusters came from a couple of donors.

With respect to this clonotype: Antigen: not known.

This CDR3 has 14 amino acids. V was cut by 2 bases and J by 6 bases, with 8 bases left in between. Germline lookup yields CDR1 SEHNR and CDR2 FQNEAQ (reference sequence). Study-level points and caveats: Within pre-infection memory, some responding clones were found, suggesting cross-reactive memory joined.

UMIs and sample barcodes were carried by the TCR alpha and TCR beta cDNA libraries that 5'RACE produced using constant-segment primers. A single record per CDR3 protein comes from TCRdb applying MiXCR to the 5' RACE reads. There are about 560,000 distinct CDR3 sequences in the sample; approximately 15% occur only once, and around 8.1% lies in the top ten. Sequencing was done on a sample of PBMCs or a T cell subset sorted from them (not recorded which). This receptor was taken from an adult woman who had mild COVID-19 (a few samples of this study predate the infection). Cell type and time point are not known. The chain employs TRBV7-9 and TRBJ1-6; perhaps TRBD1 as D (6 bases). The CDR3 DNA sequence: TGTGCCAGCAGCTTATCGGGGGCTAATTCACCCCTCCACTTT. This encodes CASSLSGANSPLHF. The variable domain in full, completed from reference TRBV7-9 and TRBJ1-6, reads DTGVSQNPRHKITKRGQNVTFRCDPISEHNRLYWYRQTLGQGPEFLTYFQNEAQLEKSRLLSDRFSAERPKGSFSTLEIQRTEQGDSAMYLCASSLSGANSPLHFGNGTRLTVT.